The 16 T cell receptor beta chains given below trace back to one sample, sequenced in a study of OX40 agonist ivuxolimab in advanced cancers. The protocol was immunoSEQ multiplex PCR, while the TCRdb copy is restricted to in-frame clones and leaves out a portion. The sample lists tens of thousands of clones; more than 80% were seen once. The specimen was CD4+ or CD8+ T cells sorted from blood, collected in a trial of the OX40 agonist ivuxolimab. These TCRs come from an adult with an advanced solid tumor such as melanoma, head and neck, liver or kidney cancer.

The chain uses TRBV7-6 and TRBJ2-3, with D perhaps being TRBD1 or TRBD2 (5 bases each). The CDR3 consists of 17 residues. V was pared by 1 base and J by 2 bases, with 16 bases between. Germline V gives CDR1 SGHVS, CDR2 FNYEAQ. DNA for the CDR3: TGTGCCAGCAGCTTAGGGTTTGGGGGAGCGGACACAGATACGCAGTATTTT. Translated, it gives CASSLGFGGADTDTQYF.

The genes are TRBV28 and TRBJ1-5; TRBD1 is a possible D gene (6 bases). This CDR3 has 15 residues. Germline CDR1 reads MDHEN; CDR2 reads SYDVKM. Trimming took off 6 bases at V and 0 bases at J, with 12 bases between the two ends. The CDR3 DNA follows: TGTGCCAGCAGCCCGACAGGATATAGCAATCAGCCCCAGCATTTT. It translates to CASSPTGYSNQPQHF.

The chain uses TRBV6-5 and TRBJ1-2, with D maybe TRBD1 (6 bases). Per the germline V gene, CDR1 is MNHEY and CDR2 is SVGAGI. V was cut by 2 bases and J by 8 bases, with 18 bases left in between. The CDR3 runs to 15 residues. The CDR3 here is CASSYPPAGESGYTF. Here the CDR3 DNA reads TGTGCCAGCAGTTACCCTCCCGCAGGGGAGAGCGGCTACACCTTC.

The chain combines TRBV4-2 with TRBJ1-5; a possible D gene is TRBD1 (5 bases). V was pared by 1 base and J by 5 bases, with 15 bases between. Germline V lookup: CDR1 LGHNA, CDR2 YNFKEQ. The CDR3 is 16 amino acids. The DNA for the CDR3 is TGTGCCAGCAGCCAAGTTAGCACAGGCGGGGATCAGCCCCAGCATTTT. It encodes CASSQVSTGGDQPQHF.

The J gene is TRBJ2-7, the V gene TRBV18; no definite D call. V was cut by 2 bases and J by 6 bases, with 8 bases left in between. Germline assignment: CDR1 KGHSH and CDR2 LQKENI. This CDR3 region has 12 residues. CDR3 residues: CASSPVSSEQYF. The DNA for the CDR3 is TGTGCCAGCTCACCAGTCAGCTCCGAGCAGTACTTC.

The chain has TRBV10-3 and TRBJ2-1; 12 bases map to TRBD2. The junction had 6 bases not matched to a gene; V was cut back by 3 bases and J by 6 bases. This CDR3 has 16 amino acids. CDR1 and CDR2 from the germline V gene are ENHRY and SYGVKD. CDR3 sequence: CAISDRLAGVGNEQFF. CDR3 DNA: TGTGCCATCAGTGACAGACTAGCGGGAGTTGGCAATGAGCAGTTCTTC.

The CDR3 loop reads CASSSREAQLYNEQFF. The CDR3 nucleotides read TGTGCCAGCAGTTCTCGGGAAGCTCAACTGTACAATGAGCAGTTCTTC. V is TRBV6-5 and J is TRBJ2-1, with a tentative D call TRBD2 (5 bases). Per germline, CDR1 MNHEY and CDR2 SVGAGI. V lost 4 bases and J lost 4, with 17 bases in between. This CDR3 is 16 amino acids long.

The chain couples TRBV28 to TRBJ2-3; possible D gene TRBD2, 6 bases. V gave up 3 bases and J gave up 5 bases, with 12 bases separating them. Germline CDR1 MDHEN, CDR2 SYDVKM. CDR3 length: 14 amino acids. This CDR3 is CASSLGGEVDTQYF. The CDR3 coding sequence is TGTGCCAGCAGTTTGGGTGGGGAGGTAGATACGCAGTATTTT.

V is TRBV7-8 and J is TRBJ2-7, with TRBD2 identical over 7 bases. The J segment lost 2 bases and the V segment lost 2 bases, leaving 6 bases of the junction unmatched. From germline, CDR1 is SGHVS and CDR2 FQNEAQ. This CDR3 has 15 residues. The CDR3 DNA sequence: TGTGCCAGCAGCTTACGGCGGGAGTTTCCCTACGAGCAGTACTTC. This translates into CASSLRREFPYEQYF.

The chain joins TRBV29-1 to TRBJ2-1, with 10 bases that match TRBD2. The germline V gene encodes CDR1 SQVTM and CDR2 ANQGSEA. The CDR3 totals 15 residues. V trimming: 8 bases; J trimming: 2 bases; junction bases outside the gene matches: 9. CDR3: CSSKTSGATYNEQFF. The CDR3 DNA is TGCAGCTCAAAAACTAGCGGGGCGACCTACAATGAGCAGTTCTTC.

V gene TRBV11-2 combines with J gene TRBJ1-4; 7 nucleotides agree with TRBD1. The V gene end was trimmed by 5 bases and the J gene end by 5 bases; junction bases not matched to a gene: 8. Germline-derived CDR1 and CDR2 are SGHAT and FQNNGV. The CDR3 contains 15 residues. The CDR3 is CASSATGTVNEKLFF. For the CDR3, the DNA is TGTGCCAGCAGCGCGACCGGGACAGTGAATGAAAAACTGTTTTTT. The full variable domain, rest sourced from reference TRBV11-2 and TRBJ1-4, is EAGVAQSPRYKIIEKRQSVAFWCNPISGHATLYWYQQILGQGPKLLIQFQNNGVVDDSQLPKDRFSAERLKGVDSTLKIQPAKLEDSAVYLCASSATGTVNEKLFFGSGTQLSVL.

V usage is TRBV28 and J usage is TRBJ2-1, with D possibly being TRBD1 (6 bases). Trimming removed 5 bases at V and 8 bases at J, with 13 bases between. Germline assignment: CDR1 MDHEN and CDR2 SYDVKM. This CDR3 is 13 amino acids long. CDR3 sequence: CASSKTGLDEQFF. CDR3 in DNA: TGTGCCAGCAGTAAGACAGGTCTCGATGAGCAGTTCTTC.

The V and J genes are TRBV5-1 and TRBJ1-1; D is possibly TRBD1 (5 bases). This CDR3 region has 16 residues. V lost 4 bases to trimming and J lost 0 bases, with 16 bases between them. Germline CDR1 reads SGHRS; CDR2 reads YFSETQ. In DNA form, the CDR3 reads TGCGCCAGCAGCATACCGGGACGGACTATGAACACTGAAGCTTTCTTT. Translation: CASSIPGRTMNTEAFF.

The CDR3 here is CASRYNSGANVLTF. The CDR3 DNA sequence: TGTGCCAGCAGATACAACTCTGGGGCCAACGTCCTGACTTTC. The rearrangement joins TRBV2 to TRBJ2-6; D remains unclear. Germline CDR1 is SNHLY and CDR2 is FYNNEI. The ends were cut back, 6 bases at V and 0 bases at J, with 6 bases in the middle. CDR3 length: 14 residues.

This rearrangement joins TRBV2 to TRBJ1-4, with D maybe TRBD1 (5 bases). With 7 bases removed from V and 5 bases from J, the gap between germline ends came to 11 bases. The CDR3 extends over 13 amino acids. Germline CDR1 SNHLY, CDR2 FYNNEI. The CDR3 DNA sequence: TGTGCCAGCATGACAGTTCTGAATGAAAAACTGTTTTTT. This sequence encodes CASMTVLNEKLFF. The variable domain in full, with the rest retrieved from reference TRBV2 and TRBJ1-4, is EPEVTQTPSHQVTQMGQEVILRCVPISNHLYFYWYRQILGQKVEFLVSFYNNEISEKSEIFDDQFSVERPDGSNFTLKIRSTKLEDSAMYFCASMTVLNEKLFFGSGTQLSVL.

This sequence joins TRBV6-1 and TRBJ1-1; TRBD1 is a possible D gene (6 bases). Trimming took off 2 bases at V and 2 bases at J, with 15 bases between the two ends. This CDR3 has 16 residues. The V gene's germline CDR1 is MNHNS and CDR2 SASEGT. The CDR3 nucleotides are TGTGCCAGCAGTGAACGGGAGTCGGGGACAAACACTGAAGCTTTCTTT. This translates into CASSERESGTNTEAFF.